These 5 T cell receptor beta chains share one sample of origin, sequenced in a study of blood T cell repertoires in COVID-19. The method was immunoSEQ multiplex PCR; TCRdb's version includes in-frame clones alone and lacks a portion of them. The data hold about 530,000 clones, with roughly 89% observed a single time. Sequencing input: peripheral blood. These receptors all stem from a woman aged 45-60 years with COVID-19, enrolled during active disease.

The V gene is TRBV28, the J gene TRBJ2-1, with TRBD2 as a possible D gene (5 bases). Germline lookup yields CDR1 MDHEN and CDR2 SYDVKM. CDR3 length equals 15 residues. V gave up 7 bases and J gave up 8 bases, with 21 bases separating them. DNA of the CDR3: TGTGCCAGCAATGAGCGGCTAGGAGAGTGGTATGAGCAGTTCTTC. Its protein is CASNERLGEWYEQFF. The variable domain in full, completed from reference TRBV28 and TRBJ2-1, reads DVKVTQSSRYLVKRTGEKVFLECVQDMDHENMFWYRQDPGLGLRLIYFSYDVKMKEKGDIPEGYSVSREKKERFSLILESASTNQTSMYLCASNERLGEWYEQFFGPGTRLTVL.

The chain joins TRBV15 to TRBJ2-1; D is ambiguous. The CDR3 length is 13 residues. V gave up 1 base and J gave up 6 bases, with 7 bases separating them. Germline V gene lookup returns CDR1 LNHNV and CDR2 YYDKDF (reference sequence). The CDR3 DNA reads TGTGCCACCAGCAGAGGGCGAGGCAATGAGCAGTTCTTC. Its protein is CATSRGRGNEQFF.

This chain links TRBV6-4 with TRBJ1-1, with a weak D call TRBD1 (6 bases). This CDR3 comprises 13 residues. Germline loops: CDR1 MRHNA, CDR2 SNTAGT. V was cut by 4 bases and J by 4 bases, with 10 bases left in between. The DNA of the CDR3 is TGTGCCAGCAGTGTCTTACAGGGCACTGAAGCTTTCTTT. This sequence encodes CASSVLQGTEAFF.

This clone has more than one count but fewer than ten. V is TRBV29-1 and J is TRBJ1-2, with D possibly being TRBD1 (5 bases). The V end lost 7 bases, the J end lost 6 bases, and 9 bases lay between the germline ends. This CDR3 spans 10 amino acids. Germline V gene lookup returns CDR1 SQVTM and CDR2 ANQGSEA. The CDR3 loop reads CSAEGHGYTF. The CDR3 nucleotides read TGCAGCGCGGAGGGGCATGGCTACACCTTC. Based on the CDR3 plus reference TRBV29-1 and TRBJ1-2, the full variable domain is SAVISQKPSRDICQRGTSLTIQCQVDSQVTMMFWYRQQPGQSLTLIATANQGSEATYESGFVIDKFPISRPNLTFSTLTVSNMSPEDSSIYLCSAEGHGYTFGSGTRLTVV.

The chain uses TRBV30 and TRBJ1-4, with 9 positions matching TRBD1. After removal of 3 bases from V and 8 bases from J, the junction contained 4 bases not matched to a gene. The germline V gene has CDR1 GTSNPN and CDR2 SVGIG (reference sequence). The CDR3 runs 13 residues. CDR3 sequence: CAWSDRGDEKLFF. The CDR3 nucleotides read TGTGCCTGGAGCGACAGGGGGGACGAAAAACTGTTTTTT. The full variable domain, with the rest looked up from reference TRBV30 and TRBJ1-4, is SQTIHQWPATLVQPVGSPLSLECTVEGTSNPNLYWYRQAAGRGLQLLFYSVGIGQISSEVPQNLSASRPQDRQFILSSKKLLLSDSGFYLCAWSDRGDEKLFFGSGTQLSVL.